Sequencing of this TCR beta chain was carried out in a study of vaccination and CD4 T cells after COVID-19. Treatment in this sample: roughly ten-day PBMC culture with coronavirus spike peptide pools or control peptides (ViraFEST assay). The study sequenced cultured CD4+ T cell DNA using the Oncomine TCR Beta short-read assay. Each CDR3 protein gets one entry after TCRdb re-called the PCR reads with MiXCR. Among around 14,000 distinct CDR3 sequences, under 60% were seen once, and the ten largest hold about 12%. This clonotype has just one count. What it binds is not known. The TCR sequence derives from a human donor who had recovered from COVID-19. Specimen: CD4+ T cells from blood, cultured in vitro.

CDR3: CASSFERLSYEQYF. CDR3 bases: TGTGCCAGCAGTTTCGAGCGGCTATCATACGAGCAGTACTTC. This chain uses TRBV27 with TRBJ2-7, with D perhaps TRBD2 (5 bases). Trimming pared 3 bases from V and 4 bases from J, leaving 13 bases between. This CDR3 is built from 14 residues. From germline, CDR1 is MNHEY and CDR2 SMNVEV (reference sequence).